These 15 T cell receptor beta chains were sequenced from one sample in a study of post-analysis software for immune sequencing data. Study-wide findings and caveats: Compared with controls, patients had more of five TRBV segments, including TRBV5-6, TRBV5-1 and TRBV20-1.

Incorporated into the TCR beta cDNA libraries were unique molecular identifiers, which served to reduce PCR and sequencing biases. MiXCR, applied by TCRdb to the PCR reads, yields one record per CDR3 protein. The sample contains around 200,000 distinct CDR3 sequences, about 30% of which appear only once. Antigens for these TCRs are unknown. Material for sequencing was blood. The receptor source for this set is a girl aged 2 to 17 with multiple sclerosis.

This chain joins TRBV20-1 and TRBJ1-1; a possible D gene is TRBD1 (6 bases). CDR1 is DFQATT, CDR2 SNEGSKA, per germline (reference sequence). The CDR3 spans 12 residues. V shed 3 bases and J shed 8 bases, with 13 bases lying between them. The CDR3 DNA reads as TGCAGTGCTAGGTGGGGGGCATGGGAAGCTTTCTTT. Amino acids: CSARWGAWEAFF.

Ten or more counts support this clonotype. J is TRBJ2-7 and V is TRBV12-3 or TRBV12-4; a weak D match, TRBD1 (5 bases). With 6 bases removed from V and 2 bases from J, the gap between germline ends came to 11 bases. The CDR3 has 13 residues. The CDR3 DNA is TGTGCCAGCAGACCGGCAGGGCCCTACGAGCAGTACTTC. Protein product: CASRPAGPYEQYF.

This clonotype was detected ten times or more. The V gene is TRBV7-8, the J gene TRBJ2-7; D call uncertain. Germline V CDR1 and CDR2: SGHVS, FQNEAQ. The CDR3 spans 13 residues. V was cut by 4 bases and J by 0 bases, with 7 bases left in between. CDR3 in amino acids: CASSSSSSYEQYF. For the CDR3, the DNA is TGTGCCAGCAGCTCCTCCAGCTCCTACGAGCAGTACTTC.

V is TRBV20-1 and J is TRBJ2-1; TRBD2 aligns across 7 bases. V lost 0 bases and J lost 0; bases outside the gene matches: 8. Germline CDR1 and CDR2: DFQATT and SNEGSKA (reference sequence). This CDR3 region has 17 residues. The CDR3 region has the DNA TGCAGTGCTAGAGAGCCCCGACGCGGGAGCTCCTACAATGAGCAGTTCTTC. Amino acid sequence: CSAREPRRGSSYNEQFF.

The chain joins TRBV5-1 to TRBJ1-4; D not certain. This CDR3 contains 13 residues. V was trimmed by 0 bases and J by 3 bases, leaving 3 bases between them. Germline V CDR1 and CDR2: SGHRS, YFSETQ. The CDR3 loop is CASSLDPNEKLFF. The DNA of the CDR3 is TGCGCCAGCAGCTTGGATCCTAATGAAAAACTGTTTTTT.

This rearrangement joins TRBV20-1 to TRBJ2-7, with a tentative D call TRBD2 (6 bases). The germline gives CDR1 DFQATT, CDR2 SNEGSKA (reference sequence). The V gene lost 2 bases and the J gene lost 0 bases, with 11 bases spanning the gap. This CDR3 comprises 14 residues. The CDR3 loop reads CSARRRRGSYEQYF. In nucleotides, the CDR3 is TGCAGTGCTAGAAGACGGCGGGGCTCCTACGAGCAGTACTTC.

There are many counts of this clonotype. The chain has TRBV5-8 and TRBJ2-5; D gene ambiguous. The CDR3 consists of 13 residues. Trimming pared 2 bases from V and 2 bases from J, leaving 7 bases between. Germline CDR1 SGHTS, CDR2 YDEGEE. Written as DNA, the CDR3 is TGTGCCAGCAGCTTAGGACCGCAAGAGACCCAGTACTTC. It codes for CASSLGPQETQYF.

The chain employs TRBV20-1 and TRBJ1-2; TRBD1 matches at 12 bases. Trimming took 6 bases from V and 8 from J; bases not matched to a gene: 7. Germline V CDR1 and CDR2: DFQATT, SNEGSKA (reference sequence). The CDR3 loop spans 13 amino acids. The CDR3: CSAEGQGAKGYTF. DNA of the CDR3: TGCAGTGCCGAGGGACAGGGGGCGAAGGGCTACACCTTC.

V gene TRBV5-1 combines with J gene TRBJ2-7; 7 nucleotides match TRBD2. With 4 bases clipped from V and 6 bases from J, the junction kept 4 bases outside the gene matches. The CDR3 runs 12 residues. The germline V gene encodes CDR1 SGHRS and CDR2 YFSETQ. The CDR3 DNA is TGCGCCAGCAGCCCCACGGGGGGCGAGCAGTACTTC. This gives the protein CASSPTGGEQYF.

The J gene is TRBJ1-6, the V gene TRBV7-2; D gene ambiguous. Germline CDR1 and CDR2: SGHTA and FQGNSA. This CDR3 comprises 15 residues. Trimming stripped 2 bases from V and 5 bases from J, with 10 bases between. Here the CDR3 reads CASSLFGQDNSPLHF. In DNA form, the CDR3 reads TGTGCCAGCAGCTTATTCGGCCAGGATAATTCACCCCTCCACTTT.

This clonotype was seen many times. The genes are TRBV20-1 and TRBJ2-1, with 9 nucleotides matching TRBD1. The CDR3 is 15 residues long. Germline CDR1 is DFQATT and CDR2 is SNEGSKA (reference sequence). The ends lost 6 bases at V and 6 bases at J; junction bases unmatched: 12. The CDR3 DNA reads as TGCAGTGCCCCTGTCCCGGGACAGGGTATCAATGAGCAGTTCTTC. This translates into CSAPVPGQGINEQFF.

At least ten counts were recorded for this clonotype. This chain links TRBV12-3 or TRBV12-4 with TRBJ2-7; 10 positions agree with TRBD2. V lost 0 bases to trimming and J lost 5 bases; unmatched junction nucleotides: 7. The CDR3 totals 16 residues. The CDR3 protein is CASSLAESGGGDEQYF. CDR3 DNA sequence: TGTGCCAGCAGTTTAGCCGAAAGCGGGGGGGGCGACGAGCAGTACTTC.

This clonotype has ten or more counts. The chain carries TRBV7-3 and TRBJ1-1, with no clear D. CDR1 is SGHTA, CDR2 FQGTGA, per germline. The CDR3 has 12 residues. V lost 4 bases and J 1 base, leaving 4 bases between the germline ends. Written as DNA, the CDR3 is TGTGCCAGCAGCTCACGGAACACTGAAGCTTTCTTT. It specifies CASSSRNTEAFF.

Details on this clonotype: With a much larger clone just one base away, this may be a read error. The V call is TRBV4-1, the J call TRBJ1-5, with TRBD1 matching 9 bases. The germline gives CDR1 MGHRA, CDR2 YSYEKL. This CDR3 has 16 amino acids. This CDR3 reads CASSQVLGQGNQPRHF. In DNA form, the CDR3 reads TGCGCCAGCAGCCAAGTCCTTGGACAGGGGAATCAGCCCCGGCATTTT.

As to this clonotype: This may arise from a read error, as a much more abundant clone is one base away. The CDR3 nucleotides read TGTGCCAGCATTGCCCCTGGTGGGCGGATCTCCTACAATGAGCAGTTCTTC. Protein sequence: CASIAPGGRISYNEQFF. V gene TRBV28 combines with J gene TRBJ2-1, with D hard to call. The germline V gene encodes CDR1 MDHEN and CDR2 SYDVKM. The CDR3 is 17 residues long. Between the trimmed V and J ends, which lost 7 bases and 0 bases, there was a span of 19 bases.